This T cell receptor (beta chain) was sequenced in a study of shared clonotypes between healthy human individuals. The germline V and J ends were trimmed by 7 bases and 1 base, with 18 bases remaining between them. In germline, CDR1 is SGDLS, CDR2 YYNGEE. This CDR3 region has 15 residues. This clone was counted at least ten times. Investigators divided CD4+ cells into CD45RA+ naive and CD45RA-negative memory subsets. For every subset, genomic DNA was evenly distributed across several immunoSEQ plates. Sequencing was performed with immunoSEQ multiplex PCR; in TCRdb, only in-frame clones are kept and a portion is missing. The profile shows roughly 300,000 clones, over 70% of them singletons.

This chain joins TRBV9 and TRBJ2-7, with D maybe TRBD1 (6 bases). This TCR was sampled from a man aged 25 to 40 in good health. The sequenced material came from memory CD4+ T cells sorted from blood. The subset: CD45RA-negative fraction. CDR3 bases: TGTGCCAGCGGGGGCGCGGGCGGACGTTCCTACGAGCAGTACTTC. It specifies CASGGAGGRSYEQYF.